Described below is a single TCR beta chain sequence and its context. Antigen specificity is unknown. This record belongs to a study of shared clonotypes between healthy human individuals. General observations from the study: The expectation was that sequencing depth would affect clonotype sharing among donors.

Profiled with immunoSEQ multiplex PCR; TCRdb holds only in-frame clones, not every one. The sample lists about 2.4 million clones; over 85% were seen once. Each donor was a Caucasian adult residing in Nashville, Tennessee. The ends were cut back, 3 bases at V and 7 bases at J, with 6 bases in the middle. Germline V CDR1 and CDR2: SGHTA, FQGNSA. The CDR3 is made up of 12 amino acids. The receptor was isolated from a man younger than 35 in good health. The genes are TRBV7-2 and TRBJ2-2; D not resolved. The specimen sequenced was naive CD4+ T cells sorted from blood. Subset meaning: CD45RA+ positively selected. In DNA, the CDR3 is TGTGCCAGCAGCTTTGTGGTCGGGGAGCTGTTTTTT. Its protein is CASSFVVGELFF.